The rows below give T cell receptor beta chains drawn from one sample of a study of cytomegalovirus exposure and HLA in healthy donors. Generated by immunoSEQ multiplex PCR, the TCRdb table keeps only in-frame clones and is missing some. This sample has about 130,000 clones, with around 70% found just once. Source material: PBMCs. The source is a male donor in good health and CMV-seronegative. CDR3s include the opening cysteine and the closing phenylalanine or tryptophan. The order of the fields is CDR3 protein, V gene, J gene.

CASTTGGSTDTQYF,TRBV6-1,TRBJ2-3
CASSPRTVTGELFF,TRBV7-8,TRBJ2-2
CASSSPSEGSSTDTQYF,TRBV28,TRBJ2-3
CASSPQGPYGYTF,TRBV7-9,TRBJ1-2
CASSQDRGRHHEQYF,TRBV14,TRBJ2-7
CSSSSPWEEADTQYF,TRBV7-9,TRBJ2-3
CASRQDPRGNTEAFF,TRBV6-1,TRBJ1-1
CASRPDRGPNYGYTF,TRBV5-1,TRBJ1-2
CAWSVLNEAFF,TRBV30,TRBJ1-1
CASSPDIPLAKNIQYF,TRBV14,TRBJ2-4
CASSLKAGGWRNEQFF,TRBV5-5,TRBJ2-1
CASSERQGTTQYF,TRBV2,TRBJ2-5
CASSFQRGQGTYNEQFF,TRBV11-2,TRBJ2-1
CASSFDRGPNNEQFF,TRBV7-3,TRBJ2-1
CASSPSGQGMYEQYF,TRBV7-2,TRBJ2-7
CASSIGTGTETQYF,TRBV19,TRBJ2-5
CASSLWAGDAGNTIYF,TRBV5-8,TRBJ1-3
CASSLARAISYEQYF,TRBV7-2,TRBJ2-7
CASSQRGQGAHEQYF,TRBV6-1,TRBJ2-7
CASSQEALGQGSLYEQYF,TRBV4-2,TRBJ2-7
CASSHRSGGFSGNTIYF,TRBV7-9,TRBJ1-3
CASSLTGEETQYF,TRBV28,TRBJ2-5
CASSSNTGSNATNEKLFF,TRBV5-8,TRBJ1-4
CAGSGGHAQYF,TRBV30,TRBJ2-3
CASSQNRGRALSSTDTQYF,TRBV5-1,TRBJ2-3
CASSPRAGSYNEQFF,TRBV11-2,TRBJ2-1
CASSFVVRGTEKTYEQYF,TRBV28,TRBJ2-7
CASSPSWGLNQPQHF,TRBV27,TRBJ1-5
CASSLARQVTGNTIYF,TRBV11-2,TRBJ1-3
CASTQGVYRFSGANVLTF,TRBV5-1,TRBJ2-6
CASSIAGTGELFF,TRBV19,TRBJ2-2
CASSLVGTGDTEAFF,TRBV5-1,TRBJ1-1
CSAAPDFYEQYF,TRBV29-1,TRBJ2-7
CASSEWAGQTEAFF,TRBV25-1,TRBJ1-1
CASSVRPEVVTGELFF,TRBV9,TRBJ2-2
CASSLEDLGAADTQYF,TRBV7-6,TRBJ2-3
CASSGLRGHEQFF,TRBV6-4,TRBJ2-1
CASSLQAPTDTQYF,TRBV27,TRBJ2-3
CASSRDSYFGYTF,TRBV28,TRBJ1-2
CASTDGGADQPQHF,TRBV28,TRBJ1-5